This T cell receptor beta chain emerged from a study of T cells in Graves' hyperthyroidism and ophthalmopathy. CDR3 length: 14 residues. The germline V gene encodes CDR1 DFQATT and CDR2 SNEGSKA (reference sequence). Trimming pared 5 bases from V and 0 bases from J, leaving 13 bases between. The investigators amplified TCR beta CDR3 regions from RNA transcripts. TCR CDR3 underwent first-round RT-PCR with the HTBI primer set. TCRdb fed the multiplex PCR reads into MiXCR, producing one record per CDR3 protein. The sample yields 700,000 or so distinct CDR3 sequences, roughly 17% seen once. V usage is TRBV20-1 and J usage is TRBJ1-2, with D unresolved. The sequenced sample was blood. This TCR was recovered from a man younger than 35 with Graves' hyperthyroidism. The CDR3 sequence: CSASDGLANYGYTF. In nucleotides, the CDR3 is TGCAGTGCTTCGGACGGACTAGCTAACTATGGCTACACCTTC.